What follows are 10 T cell receptor beta chains derived from one specimen sequenced in a study of radiotherapy plus CTLA-4 blockade in lung cancer. Sequencing used immunoSEQ multiplex PCR; TCRdb keeps in-frame clones, though not all of them. This sample has 70,000 to 90,000 clones, with approximately 86% found just once. The sample in question was peripheral blood, obtained from a patient treated with radiotherapy plus ipilimumab. These receptors came from a human donor with non-small cell lung cancer who had stable disease on radiotherapy plus ipilimumab.

The chain links TRBV28 to TRBJ2-3, with TRBD2 matching 8 bases. V trimming: 5 bases; J trimming: 6 bases; junction bases outside the gene matches: 10. CDR1 and CDR2 from the germline V gene are MDHEN and SYDVKM. The CDR3 consists of 15 residues. The CDR3, as DNA: TGTGCCAGCAGTCCCCCCGGACTAGCATCCGATACGCAGTATTTT. This gives the protein CASSPPGLASDTQYF.

V usage is TRBV13 and J usage is TRBJ2-5; D is uncertain. The CDR3 has 14 residues. The ends were cut back, 1 base at V and 2 bases at J, with 8 bases in the middle. CDR1 and CDR2 (germline): PRHDT, FYEKMQ (reference sequence). The CDR3 loop is CASSLAGIQETQYF. The CDR3 bases are TGTGCCAGCAGCTTAGCAGGTATACAAGAGACCCAGTACTTC.

The V call is TRBV5-1, the J call TRBJ2-2; maybe TRBD1 (6 bases). Germline CDR1 and CDR2: SGHRS and YFSETQ. The V end lost 4 bases, the J end lost 2 bases, and 9 bases lay between the germline ends. This CDR3 is built from 14 residues. The CDR3 loop is CASSKGQNTGELFF. The CDR3, as DNA: TGCGCCAGCAGCAAGGGACAAAACACCGGGGAGCTGTTTTTT.

The chain uses TRBV6-5 and TRBJ2-7; D possibly corresponds to TRBD2 (5 bases). The CDR3 contains 14 residues. V lost 6 bases to trimming and J lost 7 bases, with 19 bases between them. The V gene's germline CDR1 is MNHEY and CDR2 SVGAGI. The CDR3 spells CASSSRDPAREQYF. The CDR3 DNA reads as TGTGCCAGCAGCTCCCGGGATCCGGCGCGAGAGCAGTACTTC.

The rearrangement links TRBV2 to TRBJ2-2; 7 bases agree with TRBD2. J was trimmed by 6 bases and V by 0 bases; bases with no gene match: 4. The CDR3 is 15 residues long. Looked up from germline, CDR1 is SNHLY and CDR2 is FYNNEI. CDR3 sequence (DNA): TGTGCCAGCAGTGAAGCGCGGGGGTTTTCCGGGGAGCTGTTTTTT. Protein sequence: CASSEARGFSGELFF.

This chain connects TRBV19 to TRBJ2-5, with D unresolved. Germline CDR1 reads LNHDA; CDR2 reads SQIVND (reference sequence). CDR3 size: 14 residues. Trimming cost V 3 bases and J 1 base, with 9 bases left between them. Here the CDR3 DNA reads TGTGCCAGTAGTATTAGTGGGGTCCAAGAGACCCAGTACTTC. Its translation is CASSISGVQETQYF.

This clone was counted only a few times. This rearrangement joins TRBV4-2 to TRBJ1-4; D gene uncertain. From germline, CDR1 is LGHNA and CDR2 YNFKEQ. This CDR3 region has 15 residues. Trimming shortened V by 4 bases and J by 8 bases, and 17 bases separated the two germline ends. The CDR3 reads CASSRQRAAEEKLFF. The CDR3 coding sequence is TGTGCCAGCAGCCGACAAAGGGCAGCGGAGGAAAAACTGTTTTTT.

V and J are TRBV29-1 and TRBJ2-1; D is tentatively TRBD1 or TRBD2 (5 bases each). The germline CDR1 and CDR2 sequences are SQVTM and ANQGSEA. Trimming cost V 3 bases and J 0 bases, with 6 bases left between them. The length of the CDR3 is 13 residues. This CDR3 reads CSVDGGSYNEQFF. In DNA form, the CDR3 reads TGCAGCGTTGATGGGGGCTCCTACAATGAGCAGTTCTTC.

The gene calls are TRBV30 and TRBJ1-4; D is unresolved. This CDR3 comprises 12 residues. V dropped 7 bases and J dropped 5 bases, with 11 bases sitting between them. CDR1 is GTSNPN, CDR2 SVGIG, per germline (reference sequence). CDR3 DNA sequence: TGTGCCTCGCGACGGAGCAATGAAAAACTGTTTTTT. Translating it yields CASRRSNEKLFF.

The chain couples TRBV4-2 to TRBJ2-3; a weak D match, TRBD2 (7 bases). The ends were cut back, 5 bases at V and 2 bases at J, with 11 bases in the middle. Germline CDR1 and CDR2: LGHNA and YNFKEQ. The CDR3 runs 14 residues. The DNA of the CDR3 is TGTGCCAGCAGCGGGGGGGCAGACACAGATACGCAGTATTTT. This translates into CASSGGADTDTQYF.